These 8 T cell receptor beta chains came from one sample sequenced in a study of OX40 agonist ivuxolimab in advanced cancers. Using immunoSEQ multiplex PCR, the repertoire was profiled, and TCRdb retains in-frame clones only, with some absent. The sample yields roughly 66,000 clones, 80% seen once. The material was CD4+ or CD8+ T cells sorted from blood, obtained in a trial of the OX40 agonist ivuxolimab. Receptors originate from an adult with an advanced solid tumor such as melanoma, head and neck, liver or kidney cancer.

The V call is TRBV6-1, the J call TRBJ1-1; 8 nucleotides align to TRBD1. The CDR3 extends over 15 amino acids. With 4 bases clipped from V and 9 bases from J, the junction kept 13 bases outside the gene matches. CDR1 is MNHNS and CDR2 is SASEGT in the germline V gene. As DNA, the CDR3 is TGTGCCAGCAGTGCTTCCTCCGGGACAGGTCTTAAAGCTTTCTTT. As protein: CASSASSGTGLKAFF.

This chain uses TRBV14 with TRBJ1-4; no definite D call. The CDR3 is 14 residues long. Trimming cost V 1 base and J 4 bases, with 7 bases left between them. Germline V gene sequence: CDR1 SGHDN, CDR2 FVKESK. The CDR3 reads CASSQGVSNEKLFF. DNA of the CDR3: TGTGCCAGCAGCCAAGGGGTAAGTAATGAAAAACTGTTTTTT.

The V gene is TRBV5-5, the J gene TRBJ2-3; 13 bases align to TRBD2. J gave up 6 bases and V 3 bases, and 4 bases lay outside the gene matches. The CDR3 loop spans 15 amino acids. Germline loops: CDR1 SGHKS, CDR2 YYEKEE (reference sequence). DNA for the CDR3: TGTGCCAGCAGCTCACTAGCGGGGGGGCGGGATACGCAGTATTTT. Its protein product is CASSSLAGGRDTQYF.

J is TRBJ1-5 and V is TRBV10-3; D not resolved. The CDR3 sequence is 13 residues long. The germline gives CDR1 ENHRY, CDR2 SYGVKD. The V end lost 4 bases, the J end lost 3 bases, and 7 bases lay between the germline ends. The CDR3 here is CAISADYNQPQHF. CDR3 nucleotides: TGTGCCATCAGTGCGGACTACAATCAGCCCCAGCATTTT.

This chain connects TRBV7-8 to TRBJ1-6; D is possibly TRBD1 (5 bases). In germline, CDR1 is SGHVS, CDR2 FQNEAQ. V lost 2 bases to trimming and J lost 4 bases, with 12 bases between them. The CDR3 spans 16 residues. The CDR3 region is CASSLTTGLYNSPLHF. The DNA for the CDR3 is TGTGCCAGCAGCTTAACAACAGGACTGTATAATTCACCCCTCCACTTT.

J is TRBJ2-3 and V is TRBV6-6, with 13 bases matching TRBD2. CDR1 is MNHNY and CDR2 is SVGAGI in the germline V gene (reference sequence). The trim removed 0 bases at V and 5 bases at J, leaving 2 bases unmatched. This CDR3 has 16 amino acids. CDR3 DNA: TGTGCCAGCAGTTACTCACTAGCGGGGGGGCAAGATACGCAGTATTTT. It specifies CASSYSLAGGQDTQYF.

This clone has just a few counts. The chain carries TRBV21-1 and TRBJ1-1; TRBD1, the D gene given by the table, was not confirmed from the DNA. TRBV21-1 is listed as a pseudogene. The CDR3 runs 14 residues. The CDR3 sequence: CASSKKGCGTEAFF. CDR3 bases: TGTGCCAGCAGCAAAAAGGGGTGTGGCACTGAAGCTTTCTTT.

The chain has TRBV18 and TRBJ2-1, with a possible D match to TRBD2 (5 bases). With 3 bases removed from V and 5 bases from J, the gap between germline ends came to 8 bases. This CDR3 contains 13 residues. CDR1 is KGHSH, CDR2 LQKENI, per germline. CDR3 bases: TGTGCCAGCTCACCGAGGGCAAACAATGAGCAGTTCTTC. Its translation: CASSPRANNEQFF. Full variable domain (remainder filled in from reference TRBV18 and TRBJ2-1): NAGVMQNPRHLVRRRGQEARLRCSPMKGHSHVYWYRQLPEEGLKFMVYLQKENIIDESGMPKERFSAEFPKEGPSILRIQQVVRGDSAAYFCASSPRANNEQFFGPGTRLTVL.